This T cell receptor beta chain originates from a study of blood T cell repertoires in COVID-19. Study context: The cDNA or gDNA used as material had been derived from T cells, B-cell-depleted T cells, or PBMCs.

The repertoire was sequenced with immunoSEQ multiplex PCR; TCRdb's copy has only in-frame clones and lacks some. The data hold around 260,000 clones, with around 86% observed a single time. The specimen sequenced was peripheral blood. This TCR was sampled from a woman aged 35 to 49 who had recovered from COVID-19.

The DNA of the CDR3 is TGTGCCAGCAGTGACCCGGGAGGTGAGCAGTTCTTC. This encodes CASSDPGGEQFF. The chain joins TRBV6-4 to TRBJ2-1, with 7 bases that match TRBD2. CDR1 is MRHNA and CDR2 is SNTAGT in the germline V gene. Unmatched junction bases numbered 1, after V lost 2 bases and J lost 9 bases. CDR3 length: 12 residues.